The following is a TCR beta chain sequence with its context. V lost 10 bases, J lost 2 bases, and 7 bases stayed unmatched. This CDR3 has 14 residues. Germline V lookup: CDR1 WSHSY, CDR2 SAAADI. A multiplex PCR was run with 60 Vbeta primers and 13 Jbeta primers. The table came from immunoSEQ multiplex PCR; TCRdb's copy has only in-frame clones and leaves some out. The table records roughly 220,000 clones, 70% of them present only once. These data come from a study of cytomegalovirus exposure and HLA in healthy donors. Sequences were obtained from PBMCs. This TCR was recovered from a man aged 40-49 years in good health and CMV-seropositive. This chain links TRBV10-2 with TRBJ2-1; 8 bases are shared with TRBD2. As DNA, the CDR3 is TGCGCCACTTTTCCAGCGGGGGCCTACAATGAGCAGTTCTTC. It translates to CATFPAGAYNEQFF.